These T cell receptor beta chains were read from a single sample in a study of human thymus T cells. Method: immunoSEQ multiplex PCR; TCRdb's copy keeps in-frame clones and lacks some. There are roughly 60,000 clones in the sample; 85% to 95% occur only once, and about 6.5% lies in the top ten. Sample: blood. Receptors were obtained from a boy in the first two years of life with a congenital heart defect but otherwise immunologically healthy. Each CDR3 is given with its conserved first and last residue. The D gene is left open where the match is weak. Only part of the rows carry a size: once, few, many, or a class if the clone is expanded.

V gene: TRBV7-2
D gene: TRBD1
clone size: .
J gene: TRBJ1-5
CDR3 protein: CASSFTGGSNQPQHF
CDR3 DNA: TGTGCCAGCAGCTTTACAGGGGGCAGCAATCAGCCCCAGCATTTT

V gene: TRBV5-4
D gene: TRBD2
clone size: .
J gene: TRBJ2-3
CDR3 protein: CASRGDYRTDTQYF
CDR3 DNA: TGTGCCAGCAGGGGGGACTACCGCACAGATACGCAGTATTTT

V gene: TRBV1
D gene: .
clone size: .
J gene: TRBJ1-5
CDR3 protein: CTSSRQGYSNQPQHF
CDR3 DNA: TGCACCAGCAGCCGTCAGGGTTATAGCAATCAGCCCCAGCATTTT

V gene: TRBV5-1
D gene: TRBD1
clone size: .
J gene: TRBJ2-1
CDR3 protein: CASSGTGNYNEQFF
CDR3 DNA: TGCGCCAGCAGCGGGACAGGGAACTACAATGAGCAGTTCTTC

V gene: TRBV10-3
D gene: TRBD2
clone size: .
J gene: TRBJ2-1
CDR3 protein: CAISEAGGNEQFF
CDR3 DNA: TGTGCCATCAGTGAAGCGGGGGGCAATGAGCAGTTCTTC

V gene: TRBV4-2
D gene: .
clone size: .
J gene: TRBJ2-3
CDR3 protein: CASSQDAQGDTQYF
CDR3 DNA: TGTGCCAGCAGCCAAGATGCCCAGGGGGATACGCAGTATTTT

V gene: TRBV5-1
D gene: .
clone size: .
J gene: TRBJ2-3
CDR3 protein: CASSPWPSSTDTQYF
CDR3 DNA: TGCGCCAGCAGCCCGTGGCCGTCTAGCACAGATACGCAGTATTTT

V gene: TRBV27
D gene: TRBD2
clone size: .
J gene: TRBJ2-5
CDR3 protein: CASSPLGTSVQETQYF
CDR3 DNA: TGTGCCAGCAGCCCCCTCGGGACTAGCGTACAAGAGACCCAGTACTTC

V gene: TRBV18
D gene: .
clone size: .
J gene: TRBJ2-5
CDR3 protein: CASSPLAYQETQYF
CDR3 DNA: TGTGCCAGCTCACCACTAGCGTACCAAGAGACCCAGTACTTC

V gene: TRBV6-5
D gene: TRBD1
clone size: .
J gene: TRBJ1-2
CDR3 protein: CASSYSGTEGFYGYTF
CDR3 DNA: TGTGCCAGCAGTTACTCAGGGACAGAAGGGTTCTATGGCTACACCTTC

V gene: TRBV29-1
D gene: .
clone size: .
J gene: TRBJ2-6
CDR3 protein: CSVVRSGANVLTF
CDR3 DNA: TGCAGCGTTGTCCGCTCTGGGGCCAACGTCCTGACTTTC

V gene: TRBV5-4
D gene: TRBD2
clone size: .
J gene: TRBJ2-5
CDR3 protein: CASSLGNPAGGGETQYF
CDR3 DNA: TGTGCCAGCAGTCTTGGAAACCCAGCGGGGGGCGGGGAGACCCAGTACTTC

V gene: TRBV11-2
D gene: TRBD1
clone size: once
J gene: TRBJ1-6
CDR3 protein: CASSLEGQGYPYNSPLHF
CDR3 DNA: TGTGCCAGCAGCTTAGAGGGACAGGGCTACCCCTATAATTCACCCCTCCACTTT

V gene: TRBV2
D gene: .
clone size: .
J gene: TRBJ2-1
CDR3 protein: CASSLNRDLLYNEQFF
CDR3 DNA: TGTGCCAGCAGTTTAAACCGGGACTTACTATACAATGAGCAGTTCTTC

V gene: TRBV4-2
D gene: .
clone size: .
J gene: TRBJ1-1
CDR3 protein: CASGGLNTEAFF
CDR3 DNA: TGTGCCAGCGGAGGGTTGAACACTGAAGCTTTCTTT

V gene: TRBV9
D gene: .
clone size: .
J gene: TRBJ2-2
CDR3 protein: CASSVGQGKMSGELFF
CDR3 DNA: TGTGCCAGCAGCGTAGGTCAGGGGAAGATGTCCGGGGAGCTGTTTTTT

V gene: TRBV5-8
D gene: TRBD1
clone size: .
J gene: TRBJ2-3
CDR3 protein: CASSWGTGTTDTQYF
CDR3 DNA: TGTGCCAGCAGCTGGGGGACAGGAACCACAGATACGCAGTATTTT

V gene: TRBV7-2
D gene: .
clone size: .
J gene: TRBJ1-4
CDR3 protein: CASSSPQGGREKLFF
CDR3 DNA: TGTGCCAGCAGCTCCCCCCAGGGCGGGAGAGAAAAACTGTTTTTT

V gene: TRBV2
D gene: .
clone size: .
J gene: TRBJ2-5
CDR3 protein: CASSETGETQYF
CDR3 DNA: TGTGCCAGCAGTGAAACAGGAGAGACCCAGTACTTC

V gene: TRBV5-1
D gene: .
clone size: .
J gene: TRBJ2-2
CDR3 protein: CASSLGGTNTGELFF
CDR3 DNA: TGCGCCAGCAGCTTGGGCGGGACTAACACCGGGGAGCTGTTTTTT

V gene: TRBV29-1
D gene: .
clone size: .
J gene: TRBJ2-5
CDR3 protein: CSVGSRGAQTQYF
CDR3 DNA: TGCAGCGTTGGAAGTCGCGGGGCCCAGACCCAGTACTTC

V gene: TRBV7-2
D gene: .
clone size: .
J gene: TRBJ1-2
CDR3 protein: CASSLGRGFNYGYTF
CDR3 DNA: TGTGCCAGCAGCTTAGGCCGGGGATTTAACTATGGCTACACCTTC

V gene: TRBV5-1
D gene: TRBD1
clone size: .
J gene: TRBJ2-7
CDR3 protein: CASSPDRAEQYF
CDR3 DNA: TGCGCCAGCAGCCCCGACAGGGCCGAGCAGTACTTC

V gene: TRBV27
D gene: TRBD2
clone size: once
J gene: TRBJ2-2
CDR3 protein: CASSLVVLAGGPGTGELFF
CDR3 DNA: TGTGCCAGCAGCCTAGTGGTGCTAGCGGGGGGGCCGGGAACCGGGGAGCTGTTTTTT

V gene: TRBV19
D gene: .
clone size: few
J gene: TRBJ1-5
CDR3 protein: CASSSSWRDRSNQPQHF
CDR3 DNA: TGTGCCAGTAGTAGTTCATGGCGAGACAGGTCCAATCAGCCCCAGCATTTT

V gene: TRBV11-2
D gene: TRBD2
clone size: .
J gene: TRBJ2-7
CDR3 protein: CASSRGGRSSIPYEQYF
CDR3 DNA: TGTGCCAGCAGCCGGGGGGGCAGGTCAAGTATCCCCTACGAGCAGTACTTC

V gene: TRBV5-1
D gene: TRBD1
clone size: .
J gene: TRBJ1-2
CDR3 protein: CASSPVQGNYGYTF
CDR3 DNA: TGCGCCAGCAGCCCAGTACAGGGGAACTATGGCTACACCTTC